The 19 T cell receptor beta chains below were found in one sample sequenced in a study of monozygotic twins with inflammatory bowel disease. TCRdb reprocessed the 5' RACE reads, keeping one entry per CDR3 protein, no DNA. The repertoire table contains 330,000 or so distinct CDR3 sequences. Sequencing was done on a sample of blood. All receptors come from a human donor with ulcerative colitis or Crohn's disease, or a healthy co-twin of an affected twin (not recorded which).

This sequence joins TRBV7-2 and TRBJ2-2. CDR1 and CDR2 from the germline V gene are SGHTA and FQGNSA. This CDR3 contains 15 residues. The CDR3 loop reads CASSLAMSDTGELFF.

V usage is TRBV4-1 and J usage is TRBJ2-5; no DNA is available, so the TRBD1 call from TCRdb remains unchecked. The CDR3 is 14 amino acids. From germline, CDR1 is MGHRA and CDR2 YSYEKL. CDR3 protein: CASSQNGQGETQYF.

The rearrangement uses TRBV9 and TRBJ2-5; TCRdb outputs TRBD1, but without DNA this stays unchecked. Germline CDR1 reads SGDLS; CDR2 reads YYNGEE. CDR3 length: 17 residues. This chain's CDR3 is CASSPDQQGVGWETQYF.

The chain is built from TRBV4-1 and TRBJ2-1; TCRdb's D gene call, TRBD2, goes unchecked for lack of DNA. CDR1 MGHRA and CDR2 YSYEKL come from the germline V gene. The CDR3 has 17 amino acids. CDR3 in amino acids: CASSPSGGSAVYNEQFF.

The chain is built from TRBV12-3 or TRBV12-4 and TRBJ2-2; TCRdb outputs TRBD1, but without DNA this stays unchecked. This CDR3 has 13 residues. The CDR3 reads CASKGGTTGELFF.

J is TRBJ2-5 and V is TRBV20-1; without DNA, the TCRdb call of TRBD1 cannot be checked. This CDR3 is built from 14 residues. CDR1 and CDR2 from the germline V gene are DFQATT and SNEGSKA (reference sequence). The CDR3 sequence: CSARQTGGRETQYF.

The chain couples TRBV18 to TRBJ1-5; the TCRdb D gene call, TRBD1, has no DNA to confirm it. The germline V gene encodes CDR1 KGHSH and CDR2 LQKENI. There are 16 residues in the CDR3. Here the CDR3 reads CASSPPGQASNQPQHF.

The CDR3 region is CASSLSLAGGPQGPTDTQYF. J is TRBJ2-3 and V is TRBV5-1; without DNA, the TCRdb call of TRBD2 cannot be checked. Germline V gene sequence: CDR1 SGHRS, CDR2 YFSETQ. CDR3 length: 20 residues.

The rearrangement joins TRBV20-1 to TRBJ2-7. The CDR3 loop spans 13 amino acids. Germline assignment: CDR1 DFQATT and CDR2 SNEGSKA (reference sequence). The chain's CDR3 is CSARAQKAYEQYF.

The chain has TRBV5-1 and TRBJ2-3; TCRdb returns TRBD1, unconfirmable since there is no DNA. In germline, CDR1 is SGHRS, CDR2 YFSETQ. The CDR3 sequence is 14 residues long. CDR3 sequence reads: CASGPGQGTDTQYF.

The chain carries TRBV23-1 and TRBJ2-7. TRBV23-1 is given ORF status, its function remaining uncertain. The CDR3 runs to 14 residues. The CDR3 is CASNSDRRSYEQYF.

The rearrangement uses TRBV7-2 and TRBJ2-3; TCRdb gives TRBD1 as the D gene, but with no DNA this cannot be confirmed. The CDR3 loop spans 16 amino acids. Germline CDR1 reads SGHTA; CDR2 reads FQGNSA. The CDR3 sequence is CASSPSWGRYTDTQYF. Drawing the rest from reference TRBV7-2 and TRBJ2-3, the complete variable domain is GAGVSQSPSNKVTEKGKDVELRCDPISGHTALYWYRQSLGQGLEFLIYFQGNSAPDKSGLPSDRFSAERTGGSVSTLTIQRTQQEDSAVYLCASSPSWGRYTDTQYFGPGTRLTVL.

The J gene is TRBJ1-1, the V gene TRBV12-3 or TRBV12-4. This CDR3 region has 13 residues. This CDR3 is CASSLEVSREAFF.

V is TRBV5-4 and J is TRBJ1-3. CDR3 length equals 15 residues. Germline V gene lookup returns CDR1 SGHNT and CDR2 YYREEE (reference sequence). The CDR3 region is CASSLEALPGNTIYF.

The chain links TRBV27 to TRBJ1-6; TCRdb proposes TRBD1, but this gene call is untestable without DNA. Germline CDR1 reads MNHEY; CDR2 reads SMNVEV (reference sequence). The CDR3 spans 17 residues. The chain's CDR3 is CASSPSADRIDRSPLHF.

CDR3 protein: CASRYRTSGAPYEQYF. This chain joins TRBV28 and TRBJ2-7; TCRdb names TRBD2, which stays unverified in the absence of DNA. Looked up from germline, CDR1 is MDHEN and CDR2 is SYDVKM. This CDR3 comprises 16 residues.

The rearrangement joins TRBV6-1 to TRBJ1-5; the TRBD1 assignment by TCRdb is unverifiable without DNA. Germline CDR1 reads MNHNS; CDR2 reads SASEGT. The CDR3 runs 15 residues. CDR3: CASSAPGGVNQPQHF.

This chain connects TRBV28 to TRBJ2-1; no DNA is available, so the TRBD2 call from TCRdb remains unchecked. Germline assignment: CDR1 MDHEN and CDR2 SYDVKM. The length of the CDR3 is 14 residues. The CDR3 loop is CASRIAGLYNEQFF.

The chain couples TRBV29-1 to TRBJ1-1; the TRBD1 assignment by TCRdb is unverifiable without DNA. Germline CDR1 is SQVTM and CDR2 is ANQGSEA. The CDR3 spans 13 residues. CDR3 protein: CSATLGGWNEAFF.